This is a list of T cell receptor beta chains from one sample in a study of blood T cell repertoires in COVID-19. The protocol was immunoSEQ multiplex PCR, while the TCRdb copy is restricted to in-frame clones and leaves out a portion. The sample records more than 100,000 clones, around 80% being singletons. Source material: PBMCs or T cells enriched from blood (not recorded which). Source of these receptors: a man between 40 and 49 years old with acute COVID-19. The CDR3 runs from the conserved cysteine through the conserved F or W. D genes are given only for firm matches. Size is omitted from some rows. Given values are once, few, many or a class for expanded clones.

V: TRBV29-1; D: NA; J: TRBJ1-4; size: few; DNA: TGCAGCGTGGAAGCGGGTACTTCTGGGAGTGAAAAACTGTTTTTT; CDR3: CSVEAGTSGSEKLFF
V: TRBV30; D: NA; J: TRBJ2-7; size: NA; DNA: TGTGCCTGGAGTCCTCAAGGGAGGAGGGGGCGCGAGCAGTACTTC; CDR3: CAWSPQGRRGREQYF
V: TRBV6-5; D: NA; J: TRBJ2-7; size: NA; DNA: TGTGCCAGCAGTTACTCGAGGTGGAACGAGCAGTACTTC; CDR3: CASSYSRWNEQYF
V: TRBV3-1/TRBV3-2; D: TRBD1; J: TRBJ1-3; size: NA; DNA: TGTGCCAGCAGCCTCACAGGGGCTGGAAACACCATATATTTT; CDR3: CASSLTGAGNTIYF
V: TRBV5-6; D: NA; J: TRBJ2-7; size: NA; DNA: TGTGCCAGCCAGGGGCCCGCGTACGAGCAGTACTTC; CDR3: CASQGPAYEQYF
V: TRBV5-4; D: NA; J: TRBJ1-3; size: NA; DNA: TGTGCCAGCAGCCATGGAGAGGAACGGGCTGGAAACACCATATATTTT; CDR3: CASSHGEERAGNTIYF
V: TRBV29-1; D: TRBD1; J: TRBJ2-7; size: once; DNA: TGCAGCGTTGTGGGACAGGCCTCCTACGAGCAGTACTTC; CDR3: CSVVGQASYEQYF
V: TRBV7-2; D: TRBD1; J: TRBJ1-4; size: NA; DNA: TGTGCCAGCAGCTTAGGGACAGGGGAGGAAAAACTGTTTTTT; CDR3: CASSLGTGEEKLFF
V: TRBV9; D: TRBD1; J: TRBJ1-5; size: NA; DNA: TGTGCCAGCAGCAAACAGGGGAATCAGCCCCAGCATTTT; CDR3: CASSKQGNQPQHF
V: TRBV6-5; D: TRBD1; J: TRBJ1-2; size: NA; DNA: TGTGCCAGCAGACAACAGGGGGCTGATGGCTACACCTTC; CDR3: CASRQQGADGYTF
V: TRBV19; D: TRBD1; J: TRBJ1-1; size: once; DNA: TGTGCCAGTAGTATTCGACAGGGTTTGGCTGAAGCTTTCTTT; CDR3: CASSIRQGLAEAFF
V: TRBV7-3; D: TRBD1; J: TRBJ1-1; size: NA; DNA: TGTGCCAGCAGCTCTACAGGGGAACACACTGAAGCTTTCTTT; CDR3: CASSSTGEHTEAFF
V: TRBV5-5; D: TRBD1; J: TRBJ2-7; size: medium-sized; DNA: TGTGCCAGCAGCCCGTCGGACAGGGGCTACGAGCAGTACTTC; CDR3: CASSPSDRGYEQYF
V: TRBV29-1; D: TRBD2; J: TRBJ2-5; size: NA; DNA: TGCAGCGCTACTAGCGGGGTGACTACGGAGACCCAGTACTTC; CDR3: CSATSGVTTETQYF
V: TRBV5-4; D: TRBD1; J: TRBJ1-6; size: NA; DNA: TGTGCCAGCAGCTTACGACAGGGAGGATCACCCCTCCACTTT; CDR3: CASSLRQGGSPLHF
V: TRBV24-1; D: TRBD1; J: TRBJ1-5; size: NA; DNA: TGTGCCACCAGTGACCGGACAGGCCCCAATCAGCCCCAGCATTTT; CDR3: CATSDRTGPNQPQHF
V: TRBV28; D: TRBD1; J: TRBJ2-7; size: NA; DNA: TGTGCCAGCAGTTTCCCGGACAGGGGGGCCTACGAGCAGTACTTC; CDR3: CASSFPDRGAYEQYF
V: TRBV5-1; D: NA; J: TRBJ1-4; size: NA; DNA: TGCGCCAGCAGCACTTCACAGGCGACTAATGAAAAACTGTTTTTT; CDR3: CASSTSQATNEKLFF
V: TRBV7-3; D: NA; J: TRBJ1-2; size: NA; DNA: TGTGCCAGCAGCTTAACCGGCAGACCGAGACTGGAAGGTGGCTACACCTTC; CDR3: CASSLTGRPRLEGGYTF
V: TRBV19; D: NA; J: TRBJ2-5; size: once; DNA: TGTGCCAGTAGTATCGGCAGGGGAGAGACCCAGTACTTC; CDR3: CASSIGRGETQYF
V: TRBV9; D: NA; J: TRBJ2-1; size: NA; DNA: TGTGCCAGCAGCGTTGCTGCGGGGTCAAGCTCCTACAATGAGCAGTTCTTC; CDR3: CASSVAAGSSSYNEQFF
V: TRBV5-4; D: NA; J: TRBJ1-1; size: NA; DNA: TGTGCCAGCACCAAATGGGGGGAGACTGAAGCTTTCTTT; CDR3: CASTKWGETEAFF
V: TRBV7-8; D: TRBD1; J: TRBJ2-5; size: NA; DNA: TGTGCCAGCAGCGTGGGACAGTTCCAAGAGACCCAGTACTTC; CDR3: CASSVGQFQETQYF
V: TRBV3-1/TRBV3-2; D: TRBD1; J: TRBJ2-5; size: few; DNA: TGTGCCAGCAGCTTAAACCCCGGGACAGGGAAAGAGACCCAGTACTTC; CDR3: CASSLNPGTGKETQYF
V: TRBV9; D: NA; J: TRBJ1-3; size: NA; DNA: TGTGCCAGCAGCGCCCAGGGAGGGTTTGGCCCTGGAAACACCATATATTTT; CDR3: CASSAQGGFGPGNTIYF
V: TRBV19; D: TRBD1; J: TRBJ1-5; size: once; DNA: TGTGCCAGTAGTATCAACAGGGGGCCAAATCAGCCCCAGCATTTT; CDR3: CASSINRGPNQPQHF
V: TRBV27; D: TRBD2; J: TRBJ2-3; size: NA; DNA: TGTGCCAGCAGCCGACTAGCGGGAGGGGACACAGATACGCAGTATTTT; CDR3: CASSRLAGGDTDTQYF
V: TRBV9; D: TRBD2; J: TRBJ2-1; size: NA; DNA: TGTGCCAGCAGCGTACTCAGCGGGGGGGCCGATGAGCAGTTCTTC; CDR3: CASSVLSGGADEQFF
V: TRBV15; D: TRBD1; J: TRBJ2-7; size: NA; DNA: TGTGCCACCAGCAGAGAGAGGGGGCGCGAGCAGTACTTC; CDR3: CATSRERGREQYF
V: TRBV27; D: NA; J: TRBJ1-2; size: once; DNA: TGTGCCAGCAGTCCTATAGTCGGGTATGGCTACACCTTC; CDR3: CASSPIVGYGYTF
V: TRBV4-2; D: NA; J: TRBJ1-2; size: once; DNA: TGTGCCAGCAGCCAAGATCTAAGGAGCGGCTATGGCTACACCTTC; CDR3: CASSQDLRSGYGYTF
V: TRBV6-5; D: NA; J: TRBJ2-7; size: NA; DNA: TGTGCCAGCAGTTACTCTTGGGGCAGGGAAGGCGAGCAGTACTTC; CDR3: CASSYSWGREGEQYF
V: TRBV19; D: NA; J: TRBJ1-1; size: NA; DNA: TGTGCCAGTAGTATAAGGGGCAGGGACACTGAAGCTTTCTTT; CDR3: CASSIRGRDTEAFF
V: TRBV29-1; D: NA; J: TRBJ2-1; size: NA; DNA: TGCACCGTCATCGGAGATGGGTTTGTCTCCTACAATGAGCAGTTCTTC; CDR3: CTVIGDGFVSYNEQFF
V: TRBV23-1; D: NA; J: TRBJ2-7; size: NA; DNA: TGCGCCAGCTCCCGAGGAGACAGTCTCCACCTCTACGAGCAGTACTTC; CDR3: CASSRGDSLHLYEQYF
V: TRBV7-9; D: TRBD1; J: TRBJ1-4; size: NA; DNA: TGTGCCAGCAGCTCGCCAACAGGGGAGCTTAATGAAAAACTGTTTTTT; CDR3: CASSSPTGELNEKLFF
V: TRBV11-1; D: TRBD1; J: TRBJ1-2; size: NA; DNA: TGTGCCAGCAGCTTACATTCCGGGACAGTTGGCTACACCTTC; CDR3: CASSLHSGTVGYTF
V: TRBV6-2/TRBV6-3; D: TRBD1; J: TRBJ2-6; size: NA; DNA: TGTGCCAGCAGTAGACAGGGAGCTGGGGCCAACGTCCTGACTTTC; CDR3: CASSRQGAGANVLTF
V: TRBV19; D: NA; J: TRBJ1-1; size: NA; DNA: TGTGCCAGTAGTGGGGGGGGAGGAGGCACTGAAGCTTTCTTT; CDR3: CASSGGGGGTEAFF
V: TRBV2; D: TRBD1; J: TRBJ1-4; size: NA; DNA: TGTGCCAGCAGCAATGACAGGGGGTCTGGTGGACTGTTTTTT; CDR3: CASSNDRGSGGLFF
V: TRBV2; D: NA; J: TRBJ1-5; size: NA; DNA: TGTGCCAGCAGTGAGAACCAGGGGAGTCAGCCCCAGCATTTT; CDR3: CASSENQGSQPQHF
V: TRBV28; D: TRBD1; J: TRBJ1-4; size: NA; DNA: TGTGCCAGCAGTTCGGGACAGGAAGGAGAAAAACTGTTTTTT; CDR3: CASSSGQEGEKLFF